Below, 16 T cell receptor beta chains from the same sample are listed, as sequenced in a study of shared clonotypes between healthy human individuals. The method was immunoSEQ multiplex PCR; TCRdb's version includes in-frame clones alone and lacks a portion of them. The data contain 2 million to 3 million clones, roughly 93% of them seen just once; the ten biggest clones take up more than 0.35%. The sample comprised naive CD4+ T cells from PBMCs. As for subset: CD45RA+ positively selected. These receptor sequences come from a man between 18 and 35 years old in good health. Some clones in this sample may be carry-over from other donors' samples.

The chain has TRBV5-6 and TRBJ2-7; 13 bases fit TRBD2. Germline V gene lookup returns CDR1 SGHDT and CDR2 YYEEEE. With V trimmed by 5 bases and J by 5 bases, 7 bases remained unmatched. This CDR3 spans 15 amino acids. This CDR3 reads CASSKLAGGLDEQYF. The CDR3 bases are TGTGCCAGCAGTAAACTAGCGGGAGGGCTAGACGAGCAGTACTTC.

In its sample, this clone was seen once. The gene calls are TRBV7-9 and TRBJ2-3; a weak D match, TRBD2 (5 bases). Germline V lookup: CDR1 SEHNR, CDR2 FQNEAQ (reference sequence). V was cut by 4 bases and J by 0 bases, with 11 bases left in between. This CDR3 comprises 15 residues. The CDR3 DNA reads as TGTGCCAGCAGCTACGGACTGTCTAGCACAGATACGCAGTATTTT. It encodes CASSYGLSSTDTQYF.

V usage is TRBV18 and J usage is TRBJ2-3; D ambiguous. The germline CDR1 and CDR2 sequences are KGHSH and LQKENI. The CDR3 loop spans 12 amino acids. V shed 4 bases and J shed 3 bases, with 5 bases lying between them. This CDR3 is CASSRRTDTQYF. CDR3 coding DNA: TGTGCCAGCTCACGGCGGACAGATACGCAGTATTTT.

CDR3 protein: CAITTRPPNTEAFF. CDR3 sequence (DNA): TGTGCCATCACCACTCGCCCGCCGAACACTGAAGCTTTCTTT. The V call is TRBV10-3, the J call TRBJ1-1; D not certain. Germline assignment: CDR1 ENHRY and CDR2 SYGVKD. CDR3 length: 14 amino acids. The V end was cut by 7 bases, the J end by 1 base, with 13 bases between.

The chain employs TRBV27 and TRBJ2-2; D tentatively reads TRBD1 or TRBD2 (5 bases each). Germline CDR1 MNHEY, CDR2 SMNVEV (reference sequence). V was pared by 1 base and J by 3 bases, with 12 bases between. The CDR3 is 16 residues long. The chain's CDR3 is CASSLLGVGDTGELFF. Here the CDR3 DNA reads TGTGCCAGCAGTTTATTAGGGGTGGGAGACACCGGGGAGCTGTTTTTT.

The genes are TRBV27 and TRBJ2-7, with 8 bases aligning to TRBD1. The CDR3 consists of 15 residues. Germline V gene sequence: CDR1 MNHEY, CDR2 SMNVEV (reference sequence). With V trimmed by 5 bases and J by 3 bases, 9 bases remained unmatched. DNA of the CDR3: TGTGCCAGCAGTCCCCGCCGGACAGGGTTCTACGAGCAGTACTTC. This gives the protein CASSPRRTGFYEQYF.

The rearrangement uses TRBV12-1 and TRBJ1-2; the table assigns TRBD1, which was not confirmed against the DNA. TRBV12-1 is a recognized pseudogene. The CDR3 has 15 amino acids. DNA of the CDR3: TGTGCCAGCAGTCTAGGGGTTCTTCGAACAGGAGGCTACACCTTC. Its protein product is CASSLGVLRTGGYTF.

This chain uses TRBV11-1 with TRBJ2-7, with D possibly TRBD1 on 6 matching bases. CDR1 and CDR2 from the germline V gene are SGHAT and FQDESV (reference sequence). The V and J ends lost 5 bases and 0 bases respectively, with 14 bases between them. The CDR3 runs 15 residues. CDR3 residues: CASSAHRVNSYEQYF. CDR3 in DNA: TGTGCCAGCAGCGCCCACAGGGTGAACTCCTACGAGCAGTACTTC.

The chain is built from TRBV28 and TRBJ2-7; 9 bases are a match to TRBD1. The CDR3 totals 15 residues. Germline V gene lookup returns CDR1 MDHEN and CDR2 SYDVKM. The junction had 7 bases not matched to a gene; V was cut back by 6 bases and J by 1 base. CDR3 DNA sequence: TGTGCCAGCAGACTCACAGGGGGCGCTTCCTACGAGCAGTACTTC. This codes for CASRLTGGASYEQYF.

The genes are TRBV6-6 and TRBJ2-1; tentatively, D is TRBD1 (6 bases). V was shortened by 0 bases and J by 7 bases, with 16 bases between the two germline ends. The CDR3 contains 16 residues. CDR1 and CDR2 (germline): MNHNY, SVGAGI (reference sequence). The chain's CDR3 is CASSYSSRGGNNEQFF. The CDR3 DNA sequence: TGTGCCAGCAGTTACTCGTCCAGGGGTGGCAATAATGAGCAGTTCTTC.

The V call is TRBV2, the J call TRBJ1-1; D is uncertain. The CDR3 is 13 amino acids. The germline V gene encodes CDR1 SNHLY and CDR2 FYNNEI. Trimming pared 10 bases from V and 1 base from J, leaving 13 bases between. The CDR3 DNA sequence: TGTGCCACCTCCGGGGTGGGGAACACTGAAGCTTTCTTT. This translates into CATSGVGNTEAFF.

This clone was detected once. The CDR3 here is CASSLRLAGVTDTQYF. In nucleotides, the CDR3 is TGTGCCAGTAGTCTACGACTAGCGGGAGTTACAGATACGCAGTATTTT. The chain carries TRBV19 and TRBJ2-3, with TRBD2 matching over 12 bases. Trimming at V came to 5 bases and at J to 3 bases, leaving 6 bases not matched to a gene. The CDR3 extends over 16 amino acids. Per germline, CDR1 LNHDA and CDR2 SQIVND (reference sequence).

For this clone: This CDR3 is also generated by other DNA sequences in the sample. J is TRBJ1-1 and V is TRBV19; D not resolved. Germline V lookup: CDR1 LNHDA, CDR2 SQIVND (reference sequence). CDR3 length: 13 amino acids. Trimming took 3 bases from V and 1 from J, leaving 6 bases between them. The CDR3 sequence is CASSISRNTEAFF. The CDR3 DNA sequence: TGTGCCAGTAGTATCAGTCGGAACACTGAAGCTTTCTTT.

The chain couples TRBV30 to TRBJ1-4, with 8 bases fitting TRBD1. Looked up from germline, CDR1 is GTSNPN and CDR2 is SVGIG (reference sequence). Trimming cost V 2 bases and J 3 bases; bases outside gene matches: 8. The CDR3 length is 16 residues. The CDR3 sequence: CAWSTTGVGANEKLFF. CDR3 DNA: TGTGCCTGGAGTACGACAGGGGTGGGGGCTAATGAAAAACTGTTTTTT.

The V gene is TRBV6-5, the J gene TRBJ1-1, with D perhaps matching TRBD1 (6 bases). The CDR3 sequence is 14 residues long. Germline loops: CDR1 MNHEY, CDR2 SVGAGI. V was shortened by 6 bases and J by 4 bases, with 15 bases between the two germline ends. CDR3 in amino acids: CASRAQGIVTEAFF. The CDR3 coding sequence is TGTGCCAGCAGGGCACAGGGAATAGTCACTGAAGCTTTCTTT.

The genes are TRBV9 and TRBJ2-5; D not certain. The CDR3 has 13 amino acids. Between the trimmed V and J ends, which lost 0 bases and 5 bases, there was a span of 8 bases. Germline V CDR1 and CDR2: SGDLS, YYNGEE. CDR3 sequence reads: CASSVGVFETQYF. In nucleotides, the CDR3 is TGTGCCAGCAGCGTAGGCGTGTTCGAGACCCAGTACTTC. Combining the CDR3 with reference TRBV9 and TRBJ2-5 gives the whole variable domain DSGVTQTPKHLITATGQRVTLRCSPRSGDLSVYWYQQSLDQGLQFLIQYYNGEERAKGNILERFSAQQFPDLHSELNLSSLELGDSALYFCASSVGVFETQYFGPGTRLLVL.